This is a list of T cell receptor beta chains from one sample in a study of T cells in Graves' hyperthyroidism and ophthalmopathy. From the multiplex PCR reads, TCRdb called clonotypes with MiXCR, one entry per CDR3 protein. The table records approximately 420,000 distinct CDR3 sequences, approximately 14% of them present only once. The sample taken for sequencing was blood. These receptors were obtained from a woman aged 18-29 years with Graves' hyperthyroidism. Both conserved end residues are part of each CDR3. The D gene is left open where the match is weak. Not every row has a clone size; where given, it reads once, few, many or a size class.

- | TRBJ2-1 | TRBV28 | many | CASSSQERREGSYNEQFF | TGTGCCAGCAGTTCCCAGGAGCGGAGGGAAGGTTCCTACAATGAGCAGTTCTTC
TRBD2 | TRBJ2-1 | TRBV13 | once | CASSSWASGDEQFF | TGTGCCAGCAGTAGCTGGGCTAGCGGAGATGAGCAGTTCTTC
- | TRBJ1-5 | TRBV28 | many | CASSPTGPGEPQHF | TGTGCCAGCAGCCCTACAGGCCCCGGGGAGCCCCAGCATTTT
TRBD2 | TRBJ2-7 | TRBV20-1 | - | CSARDLAGGTFGQYF | TGCAGTGCTAGAGATCTAGCGGGAGGAACCTTCGGGCAGTACTTC
TRBD2 | TRBJ2-2 | TRBV30 | many | CAWDTGTSGRKELFF | TGTGCCTGGGATACCGGGACTAGCGGGAGGAAGGAGCTGTTTTTT
- | TRBJ2-3 | TRBV25-1 | - | CASSDRAGTQLGADTQYF | TGTGCCAGCAGTGATCGCGCCGGGACACAGCTTGGGGCAGATACGCAGTATTTT
- | TRBJ2-6 | TRBV28 | few | CASSPDSGANVPTF | TGTGCCAGCAGTCCCGACTCTGGGGCCAACGTCCCGACTTTC
TRBD1 | TRBJ1-1 | TRBV4-1 | few | CASSTTGDLNTEAFF | TGCGCCAGCAGCACGACAGGGGACCTGAACACTGAAGCTTTCTTT
TRBD2 | TRBJ2-2 | TRBV3-1 | - | CASSRHLSGRVNTGELFF | TGTGCCAGCAGCCGACACCTTAGCGGGAGGGTTAACACCGGGGAGCTGTTTTTT
TRBD2 | TRBJ2-1 | TRBV5-4 | - | CASSLGGLAYNEQFF | TGTGCCAGCAGCTTGGGGGGACTAGCCTACAATGAGCAGTTCTTC
TRBD1 | TRBJ1-5 | TRBV10-3 | few | CAISEGQGNQPQHF | TGTGCCATCAGTGAGGGACAGGGGAATCAGCCCCAGCATTTT
- | TRBJ1-4 | TRBV10-3 | few | CAISDGINEKLFF | TGTGCCATCAGTGATGGGATTAATGAAAAACTGTTTTTT
TRBD2 | TRBJ2-1 | TRBV11-2 | few | CASSIGTSGTNEQFF | TGTGCCAGTAGTATTGGGACTAGCGGGACGAATGAGCAGTTCTTC
- | TRBJ2-7 | TRBV9 | many | CASSRRGRDEQYF | TGTGCCAGCAGCAGAAGGGGCCGAGACGAGCAGTACTTC
- | TRBJ2-5 | TRBV5-1 | few | CASSLWWGETQYF | TGCGCCAGCAGCTTGTGGTGGGGAGAGACCCAGTACTTC
TRBD2 | TRBJ2-1 | TRBV19 | few | CASSTYLAGGNNEQFF | TGTGCCAGTAGTACGTATCTAGCGGGAGGGAATAATGAGCAGTTCTTC
- | TRBJ2-1 | TRBV30 | few | CAWSRGSYNEQFF | TGTGCCTGGAGTCGGGGGTCCTACAATGAGCAGTTCTTC
TRBD2 | TRBJ2-3 | TRBV6-1 | many | CASSDPTSGRAGDTQYF | TGTGCCAGCAGTGACCCGACTAGCGGGAGGGCCGGAGATACGCAGTATTTT
- | TRBJ2-3 | TRBV3-1 | few | CASSGTGVADTQYF | TGTGCCAGCAGCGGCACGGGGGTGGCAGATACGCAGTATTTT
- | TRBJ1-3 | TRBV30 | few | CAWSVSPGSGNTIYF | TGTGCCTGGAGTGTTAGTCCGGGGTCTGGAAACACCATATATTTT
- | TRBJ2-5 | TRBV28 | many | CASSLQGGSETQYF | TGTGCCAGCAGTTTACAAGGGGGTTCAGAGACCCAGTACTTC
- | TRBJ2-3 | TRBV2 | many | CASSEGRTDTQYF | TGTGCCAGCAGTGAGGGTCGGACAGATACGCAGTATTTT
TRBD2 | TRBJ2-1 | TRBV6-5 | once | CASSSGTSGLSSYNEQFF | TGTGCCAGCAGTTCCGGGACTAGCGGGTTGAGCTCCTACAATGAGCAGTTCTTC
- | TRBJ2-4 | TRBV20-1 | many | CSATPGRGGGGIQYF | TGCAGTGCTACCCCGGGTAGGGGAGGGGGAGGCATTCAGTACTTC
TRBD1 | TRBJ1-1 | TRBV28 | many | CASQTGQTHTEAFF | TGTGCCAGTCAAACGGGACAGACGCACACTGAAGCTTTCTTT
TRBD1 | TRBJ1-5 | TRBV6-2/TRBV6-3 | many | CASRTGGGNQPQHF | TGTGCCAGCAGGACAGGGGGAGGCAATCAGCCCCAGCATTTT
TRBD2 | TRBJ2-7 | TRBV2 | many | CASSPPGTSGYEQYF | TGTGCCAGCAGTCCCCCTGGGACTAGCGGCTACGAGCAGTACTTC
TRBD2 | TRBJ2-3 | TRBV20-1 | few | CSARDILAGGSDTQYF | TGCAGTGCTAGAGATATCCTAGCGGGAGGTTCAGATACGCAGTATTTT
- | TRBJ2-5 | TRBV4-3 | few | CASSQESPPAGQETQYF | TGCGCCAGCAGCCAAGAGTCGCCCCCGGCCGGTCAAGAGACCCAGTACTTC
- | TRBJ2-3 | TRBV29-1 | many | CSVEGSGSSTDTQYF | TGCAGCGTTGAGGGTAGCGGCTCTAGCACAGATACGCAGTATTTT
TRBD2 | TRBJ2-2 | TRBV24-1 | few | CATSLAGLNTGELFF | TGTGCCACCAGTTTAGCGGGCCTGAACACCGGGGAGCTGTTTTTT
- | TRBJ1-1 | TRBV30 | many | CAWGGFYMNTEAFF | TGTGCCTGGGGGGGGTTTTACATGAACACTGAAGCTTTCTTT
TRBD2 | TRBJ2-1 | TRBV6-1 | many | CASSTTSGRNEQFF | TGTGCCAGCAGTACGACTAGCGGGAGGAATGAGCAGTTCTTC
TRBD2 | TRBJ2-7 | TRBV7-2 | many | CASSLGPSGNYEQYF | TGTGCCAGCAGCCTGGGCCCTAGCGGGAACTACGAGCAGTACTTC
- | TRBJ1-1 | TRBV9 | - | CASSMGPYTEAFF | TGTGCCAGCAGCATGGGACCTTACACTGAAGCTTTCTTT
- | TRBJ2-1 | TRBV10-2 | few | CASSDLGASGYNEQFF | TGCGCCAGCAGCGACCTGGGGGCTAGCGGATACAATGAGCAGTTCTTC
TRBD2 | TRBJ2-1 | TRBV25-1 | many | CASSERVAGVSEQFF | TGTGCCAGCAGTGAAAGGGTAGCGGGAGTTTCTGAGCAGTTCTTC
TRBD2 | TRBJ2-3 | TRBV9 | - | CASSKTSGRSSTDTQYF | TGTGCCAGCAGCAAAACCAGCGGGAGAAGTTCCACAGATACGCAGTATTTT
TRBD2 | TRBJ2-1 | TRBV6-1 | - | CASRSSGLAGQSYNEQFF | TGTGCCAGCAGAAGTTCTGGACTAGCGGGTCAATCCTACAATGAGCAGTTCTTC
TRBD1 | TRBJ1-1 | TRBV28 | few | CASSPSPGGGSTEAFF | TGTGCCAGCAGCCCCTCCCCAGGGGGGGGAAGCACTGAAGCTTTCTTT
- | TRBJ2-1 | TRBV6-2/TRBV6-3 | many | CASRPGHRNEQFF | TGTGCCAGCAGACCGGGACACCGAAATGAGCAGTTCTTC